One sample yielded the 5 T cell receptor beta chains listed below, sequenced in a study of shared clonotypes between healthy human individuals. Libraries were prepared by immunoSEQ multiplex PCR; TCRdb keeps only in-frame clonotypes and omits some of them. This table has roughly 2.5 million clones, around 90% appearing once. Sequenced: naive CD4+ T cells sorted from blood. Subset: CD45RA+ positively selected. These receptors all come from a young man in good health.

This clone has a single count. The chain employs TRBV5-1 and TRBJ2-7; D gene ambiguous. Deletions cut 2 bases from V and 2 bases from J, with 8 bases between. The CDR3 runs to 13 residues. The germline gives CDR1 SGHRS, CDR2 YFSETQ. DNA for the CDR3: TGCGCCAGCAGCTTAAACGAGGCCTACGAGCAGTACTTC. Protein: CASSLNEAYEQYF.

The chain recombines TRBV10-3 with TRBJ1-1; 7 bases fit TRBD1. With V trimmed by 2 bases and J by 3 bases, 0 bases remained unmatched. The CDR3 length is 13 residues. Germline assignment: CDR1 ENHRY and CDR2 SYGVKD. The CDR3 region has the DNA TGTGCCATCAGTGAGCAGGGGGACACTGAAGCTTTCTTT. Translation gives CAISEQGDTEAFF.

The chain is built from TRBV19 and TRBJ2-7, with TRBD1 as a possible D gene (6 bases). The CDR3 spans 14 residues. V lost 5 bases to trimming and J lost 5 bases, with 16 bases between them. The germline gives CDR1 LNHDA, CDR2 SQIVND (reference sequence). DNA for the CDR3: TGTGCCAGTAGTCGACAGGTCGCCTGGGACGAGCAGTACTTC. It translates to CASSRQVAWDEQYF.

CDR3 DNA sequence: TGTGCCAGCAGCTTGCTGGGCAGAGGGACCACCGGGGAGCTGTTTTTT. Translation gives CASSLLGRGTTGELFF. The chain has TRBV5-6 and TRBJ2-2; D may be TRBD1 or TRBD2 (5 bases each). The V end was cut by 1 base, the J end by 4 bases, with 14 bases between. The CDR3 contains 16 residues. Germline V gene sequence: CDR1 SGHDT, CDR2 YYEEEE.

To note about this clone: Other DNA sequences in this sample translate to the same CDR3. The chain recombines TRBV5-1 with TRBJ1-1; no clear D. V lost 4 bases and J lost 0, with 7 bases in between. The CDR3 is made up of 13 amino acids. In germline, CDR1 is SGHRS, CDR2 YFSETQ. This CDR3 is CASSRDMNTEAFF. The CDR3 nucleotides read TGCGCCAGCAGCCGAGATATGAACACTGAAGCTTTCTTT. The full variable domain, rest sourced from reference TRBV5-1 and TRBJ1-1, is KAGVTQTPRYLIKTRGQQVTLSCSPISGHRSVSWYQQTPGQGLQFLFEYFSETQRNKGNFPGRFSGRQFSNSRSEMNVSTLELGDSALYLCASSRDMNTEAFFGQGTRLTVV.